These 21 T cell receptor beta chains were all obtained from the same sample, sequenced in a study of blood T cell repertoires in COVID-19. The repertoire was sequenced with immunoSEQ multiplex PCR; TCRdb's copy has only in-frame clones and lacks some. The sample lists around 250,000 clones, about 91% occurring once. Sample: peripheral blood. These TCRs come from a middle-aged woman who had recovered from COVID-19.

The CDR3 coding sequence is TGTGCCAGCAGCAAATCTATAGGGGGCTCTGGAAACACCATATATTTT. It codes for CASSKSIGGSGNTIYF. The chain couples TRBV5-4 to TRBJ1-3; TRBD1 might be the D (6 bases). This CDR3 contains 16 residues. Deletions cut 4 bases from V and 0 bases from J, with 14 bases between. The germline CDR1 and CDR2 sequences are SGHNT and YYREEE (reference sequence).

The CDR3 sequence is CASSSFSGPTGELFF. CDR3 nucleotide sequence: TGTGCCAGCAGTTCCTTTAGCGGGCCCACCGGGGAGCTGTTTTTT. V is TRBV28 and J is TRBJ2-2; 7 bases align to TRBD2. After removal of 4 bases from V and 4 bases from J, the junction contained 6 bases not matched to a gene. The CDR3 consists of 15 residues. Germline V CDR1 and CDR2: MDHEN, SYDVKM.

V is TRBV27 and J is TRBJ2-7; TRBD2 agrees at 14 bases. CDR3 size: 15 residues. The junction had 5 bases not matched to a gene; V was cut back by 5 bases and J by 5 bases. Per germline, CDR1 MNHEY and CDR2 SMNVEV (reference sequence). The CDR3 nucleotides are TGTGCCAGCAGTATAAGGACTAGCGGGGGGAACGAGCAGTACTTC. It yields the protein CASSIRTSGGNEQYF.

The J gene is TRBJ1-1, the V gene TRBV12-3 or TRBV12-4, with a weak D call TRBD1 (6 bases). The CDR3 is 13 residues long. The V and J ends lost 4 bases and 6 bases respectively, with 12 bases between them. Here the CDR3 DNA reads TGTGCCAGCAGTTCCTACAGGGCCCCTGAAGCTTTCTTT. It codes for CASSSYRAPEAFF.

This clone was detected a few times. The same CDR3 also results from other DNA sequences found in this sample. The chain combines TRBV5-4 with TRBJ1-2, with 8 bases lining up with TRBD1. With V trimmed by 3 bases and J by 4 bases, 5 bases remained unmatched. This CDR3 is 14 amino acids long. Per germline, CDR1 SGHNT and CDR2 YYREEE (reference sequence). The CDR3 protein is CASSSQGAGYGYTF. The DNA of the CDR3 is TGTGCCAGCAGCTCCCAGGGGGCCGGCTATGGCTACACCTTC.

For the CDR3, the DNA is TGTGCCAGTAGTCCAGGGGACACTGGGTCACCCCTCCACTTT. Its protein product is CASSPGDTGSPLHF. V is TRBV19 and J is TRBJ1-6; a weak D match, TRBD1 (6 bases). V lost 5 bases, J lost 10 bases, and 15 bases lay in between. From germline, CDR1 is LNHDA and CDR2 SQIVND (reference sequence). The CDR3 has 14 amino acids. Together with reference TRBV19 and TRBJ1-6, the CDR3 gives the full variable domain: DGGITQSPKYLFRKEGQNVTLSCEQNLNHDAMYWYRQDPGQGLRLIYYSQIVNDFQKGDIAEGYSVSREKKESFPLTVTSAQKNPTAFYLCASSPGDTGSPLHFGNGTRLTVT.

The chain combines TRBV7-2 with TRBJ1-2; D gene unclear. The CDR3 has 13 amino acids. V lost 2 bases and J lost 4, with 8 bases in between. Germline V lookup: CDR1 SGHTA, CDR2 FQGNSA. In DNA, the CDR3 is TGTGCCAGCAGCTTAAAACAGCTCTATGGCTACACCTTC. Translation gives CASSLKQLYGYTF.

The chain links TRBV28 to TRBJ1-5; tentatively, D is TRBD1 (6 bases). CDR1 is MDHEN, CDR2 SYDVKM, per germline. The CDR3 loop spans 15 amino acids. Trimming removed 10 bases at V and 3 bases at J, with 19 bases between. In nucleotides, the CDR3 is TGTGCCACCTCCCCGGGACACAGTGTCAATCAGCCCCAGCATTTT. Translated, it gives CATSPGHSVNQPQHF.

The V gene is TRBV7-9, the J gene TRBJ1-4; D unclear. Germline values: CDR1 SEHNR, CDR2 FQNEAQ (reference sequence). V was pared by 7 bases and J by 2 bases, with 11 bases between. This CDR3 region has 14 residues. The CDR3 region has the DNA TGTGCCAGCACCCTAGGAGCGACTAATGAAAAACTGTTTTTT. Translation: CASTLGATNEKLFF.

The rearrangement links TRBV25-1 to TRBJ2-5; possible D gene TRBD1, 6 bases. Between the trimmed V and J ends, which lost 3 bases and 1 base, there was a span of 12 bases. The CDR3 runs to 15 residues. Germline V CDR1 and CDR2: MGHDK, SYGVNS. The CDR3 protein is CASSDTGTIQETQYF. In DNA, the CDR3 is TGTGCCAGCAGTGATACAGGGACGATCCAAGAGACCCAGTACTTC.

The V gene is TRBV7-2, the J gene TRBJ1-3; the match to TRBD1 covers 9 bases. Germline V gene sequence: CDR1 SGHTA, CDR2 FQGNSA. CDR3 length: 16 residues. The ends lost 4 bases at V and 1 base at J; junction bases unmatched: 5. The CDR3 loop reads CASSSRTGESGNTIYF. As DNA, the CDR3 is TGTGCCAGCAGCTCCCGGACAGGGGAGTCTGGAAACACCATATATTTT. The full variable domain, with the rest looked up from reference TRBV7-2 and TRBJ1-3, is GAGVSQSPSNKVTEKGKDVELRCDPISGHTALYWYRQSLGQGLEFLIYFQGNSAPDKSGLPSDRFSAERTGGSVSTLTIQRTQQEDSAVYLCASSSRTGESGNTIYFGEGSWLTVV.

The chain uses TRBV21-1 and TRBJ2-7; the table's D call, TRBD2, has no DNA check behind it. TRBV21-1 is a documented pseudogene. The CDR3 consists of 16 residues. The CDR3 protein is CASSKSWKRFPYEQYV. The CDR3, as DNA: TGTGCCAGCAGCAAATCTTGGAAGCGTTTCCCCTACGAGCAGTACGTC.

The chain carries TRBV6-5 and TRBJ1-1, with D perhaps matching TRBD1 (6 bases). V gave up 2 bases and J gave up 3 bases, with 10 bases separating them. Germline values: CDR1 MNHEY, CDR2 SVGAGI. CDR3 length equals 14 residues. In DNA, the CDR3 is TGTGCCAGCAGTTACACAGGGCTGGACACTGAAGCTTTCTTT. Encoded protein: CASSYTGLDTEAFF.

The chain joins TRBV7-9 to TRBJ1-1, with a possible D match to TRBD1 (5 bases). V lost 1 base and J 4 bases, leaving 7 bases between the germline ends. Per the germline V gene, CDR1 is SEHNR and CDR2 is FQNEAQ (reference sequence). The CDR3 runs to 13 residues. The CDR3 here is CASSLVDSTEAFF. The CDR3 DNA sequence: TGTGCCAGCAGCTTAGTCGACAGCACTGAAGCTTTCTTT.

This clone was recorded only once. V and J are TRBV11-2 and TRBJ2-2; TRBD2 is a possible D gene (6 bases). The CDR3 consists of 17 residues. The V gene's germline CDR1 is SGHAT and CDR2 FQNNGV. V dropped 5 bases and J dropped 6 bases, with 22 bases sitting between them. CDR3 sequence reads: CASSGRIGRRGSGELFF. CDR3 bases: TGTGCCAGCAGCGGAAGAATTGGACGGAGGGGTTCCGGGGAGCTGTTTTTT.

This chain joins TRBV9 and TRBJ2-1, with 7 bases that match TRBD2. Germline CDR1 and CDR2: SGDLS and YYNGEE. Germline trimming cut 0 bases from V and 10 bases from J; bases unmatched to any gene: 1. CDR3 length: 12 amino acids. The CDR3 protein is CASSVDGREQFF. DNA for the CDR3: TGTGCCAGCAGCGTAGACGGGAGGGAGCAGTTCTTC.

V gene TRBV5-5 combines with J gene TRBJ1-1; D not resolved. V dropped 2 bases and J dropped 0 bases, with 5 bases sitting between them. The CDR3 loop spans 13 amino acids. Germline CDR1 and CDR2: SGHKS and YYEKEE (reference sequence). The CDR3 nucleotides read TGTGCCAGCAGCTTACAGCTGAACACTGAAGCTTTCTTT. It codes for CASSLQLNTEAFF.

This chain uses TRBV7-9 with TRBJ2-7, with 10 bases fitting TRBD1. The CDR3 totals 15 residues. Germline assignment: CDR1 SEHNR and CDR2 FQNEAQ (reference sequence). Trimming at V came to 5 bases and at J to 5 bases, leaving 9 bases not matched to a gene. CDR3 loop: CASSRTGTGVDEQYF. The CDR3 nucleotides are TGTGCCAGCAGCCGAACCGGGACAGGGGTCGACGAGCAGTACTTC.

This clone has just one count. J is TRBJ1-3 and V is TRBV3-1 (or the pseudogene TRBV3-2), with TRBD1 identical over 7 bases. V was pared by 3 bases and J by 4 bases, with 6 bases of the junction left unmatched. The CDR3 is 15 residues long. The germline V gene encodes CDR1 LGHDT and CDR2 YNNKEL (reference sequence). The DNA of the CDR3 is TGTGCCAGCAGCCAGACCGGGACAGAAGGAAACACCATATATTTT. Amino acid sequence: CASSQTGTEGNTIYF.

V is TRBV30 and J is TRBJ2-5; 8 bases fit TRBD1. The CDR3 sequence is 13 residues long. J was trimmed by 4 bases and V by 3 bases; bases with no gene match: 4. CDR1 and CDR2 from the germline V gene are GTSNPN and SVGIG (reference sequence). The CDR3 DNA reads TGTGCCTGGAGCGGAGACAGGGGAGAGACCCAGTACTTC. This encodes CAWSGDRGETQYF. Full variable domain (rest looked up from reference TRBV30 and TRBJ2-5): SQTIHQWPATLVQPVGSPLSLECTVEGTSNPNLYWYRQAAGRGLQLLFYSVGIGQISSEVPQNLSASRPQDRQFILSSKKLLLSDSGFYLCAWSGDRGETQYFGPGTRLLVL.

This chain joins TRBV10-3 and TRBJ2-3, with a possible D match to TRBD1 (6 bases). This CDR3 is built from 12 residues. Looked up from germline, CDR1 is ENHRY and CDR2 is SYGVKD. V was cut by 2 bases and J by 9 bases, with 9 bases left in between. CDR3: CAISEPQGTQYF. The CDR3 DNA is TGTGCCATCAGTGAGCCACAGGGCACGCAGTATTTT.